Each of the 20 T cell receptor beta chains below was sequenced from the same sample in a study of blood T cell repertoires in COVID-19. Profiled with immunoSEQ multiplex PCR; TCRdb holds only in-frame clones, not every one. The table lists fewer than 200,000 clones, 80% to 85% of them singletons, with 7.6% in the top ten. The sequencing input was peripheral blood. These receptor sequences come from a woman between 65 and 79 years old with COVID-19, enrolled during active disease.

The chain uses TRBV28 and TRBJ2-7; maybe TRBD2 (6 bases). The CDR3 sequence is 14 residues long. From germline, CDR1 is MDHEN and CDR2 SYDVKM. The germline V and J ends were trimmed by 4 bases and 6 bases, with 16 bases remaining between them. Written as DNA, the CDR3 is TGTGCCAGCAGTTCGGGGGAGTTAGTTGGCGAGCAGTACTTC. It encodes CASSSGELVGEQYF.

The chain recombines TRBV19 with TRBJ2-2; possibly TRBD1 for D (5 bases). The germline V gene encodes CDR1 LNHDA and CDR2 SQIVND (reference sequence). This CDR3 region has 13 residues. V was trimmed by 5 bases and J by 5 bases, leaving 9 bases between them. CDR3 nucleotides: TGTGCCAGTAGTCAGGACAAGACCGGGGAGCTGTTTTTT. Its protein is CASSQDKTGELFF.

V is TRBV6-6 and J is TRBJ2-1; no clear D gene. CDR1 and CDR2 (germline): MNHNY, SVGAGI (reference sequence). V lost 6 bases and J lost 7, with 19 bases in between. This CDR3 is 15 amino acids long. CDR3: CASRPPVYKVNEQFF. CDR3 coding DNA: TGTGCCAGCAGGCCCCCGGTATATAAAGTGAATGAGCAGTTCTTC.

The chain's CDR3 is CASSLRPGGLSGNTIYF. The CDR3 DNA sequence: TGTGCCAGCAGCTTAAGGCCGGGGGGGCTCTCTGGAAACACCATATATTTT. The V and J genes are TRBV7-8 and TRBJ1-3; D possibly corresponds to TRBD1 (6 bases). V gave up 2 bases and J gave up 0 bases, with 14 bases separating them. The CDR3 is 17 amino acids. Per germline, CDR1 SGHVS and CDR2 FQNEAQ.

This clone appeared once. The V and J genes are TRBV19 and TRBJ2-2; tentative D call: TRBD2 (7 bases). This CDR3 has 15 residues. The V end lost 6 bases, the J end lost 6 bases, and 17 bases lay between the germline ends. Germline CDR1 is LNHDA and CDR2 is SQIVND (reference sequence). This CDR3 reads CASSPGGHRAGELFF. The CDR3, as DNA: TGTGCCAGTAGCCCCGGGGGGCATCGGGCCGGGGAGCTGTTTTTT.

The V gene is TRBV28, the J gene TRBJ2-5; 13 bases map to TRBD2. The CDR3 is 19 amino acids. CDR1 is MDHEN and CDR2 is SYDVKM in the germline V gene. V lost 5 bases, J lost 0 bases, and 12 bases stayed unmatched. Here the CDR3 DNA reads TGTGCCAGCAGTCACGGACTAGCGGGAGAGGGTTTCTACCAAGAGACCCAGTACTTC. Encoded protein: CASSHGLAGEGFYQETQYF.

This clone occurred once. The V call is TRBV25-1, the J call TRBJ1-4; TRBD1 aligns across 7 bases. CDR3 length: 17 amino acids. After removal of 2 bases from V and 6 bases from J, the junction contained 12 bases not matched to a gene. Germline V gives CDR1 MGHDK, CDR2 SYGVNS. The CDR3 bases are TGTGCCAGCAGTGAACCGGCAGGGGGGATACCCGATGAAAAACTGTTTTTT. Its protein product is CASSEPAGGIPDEKLFF.

This chain connects TRBV7-2 to TRBJ1-5; weak D call: TRBD1 (6 bases). The CDR3 has 14 amino acids. Germline CDR1 and CDR2: SGHTA and FQGNSA. V gave up 5 bases and J gave up 5 bases, with 13 bases separating them. The CDR3 DNA reads as TGTGCCAGCAGCATAATGGACAGTTATCAGCCCCAGCATTTT. Its protein product is CASSIMDSYQPQHF.

The rearrangement joins TRBV6-2 or TRBV6-3 to TRBJ1-3; 7 bases are shared with TRBD1. The CDR3 runs to 13 residues. CDR1 and CDR2 from the germline V gene are MNHEY and SVGEGT. The V segment lost 2 bases and the J segment 7 bases; nucleotides outside the gene matches: 2. CDR3 nucleotide sequence: TGTGCCAGCAGTTACGACAGGGTGAACACCATATATTTT. It codes for CASSYDRVNTIYF.

CDR3 loop: CASSQDPGENNSPLHF. CDR3 sequence (DNA): TGCGCCAGCAGCCAAGACCCGGGGGAGAATAATTCACCCCTCCACTTT. The rearrangement joins TRBV4-3 to TRBJ1-6; D is perhaps TRBD1 (5 bases). This CDR3 comprises 16 residues. Germline CDR1 and CDR2: LGHNA and YSLEER. V gave up 0 bases and J gave up 5 bases, with 11 bases separating them.

This clone was seen only once. This chain links TRBV5-1 with TRBJ2-5; 8 bases agree with TRBD1. CDR1 and CDR2 from the germline V gene are SGHRS and YFSETQ. This CDR3 is built from 13 residues. The V and J ends lost 4 bases and 4 bases, in that order; junction bases with no gene match: 3. The CDR3 DNA sequence: TGCGCCAGCAGCGTTGACAGGGGAGAGACCCAGTACTTC. As protein: CASSVDRGETQYF.

The chain links TRBV28 to TRBJ1-2; the D gene is possibly TRBD1 (6 bases). The germline V and J ends were trimmed by 5 bases and 0 bases, with 13 bases remaining between them. Per germline, CDR1 MDHEN and CDR2 SYDVKM. The CDR3 covers 15 residues. The CDR3 region has the DNA TGTGCCAGCAGTGGAGCAGGGGATCCTAACTATGGCTACACCTTC. Amino acids: CASSGAGDPNYGYTF.

The V and J genes are TRBV19 and TRBJ1-2; 7 nucleotides line up with TRBD1. The CDR3 spans 14 residues. Germline V lookup: CDR1 LNHDA, CDR2 SQIVND (reference sequence). V gave up 7 bases and J gave up 4 bases; unmatched junction bases: 9. The CDR3 sequence is CASTDRAQVYGYTF. The DNA of the CDR3 is TGTGCCAGTACCGACAGGGCTCAAGTCTATGGCTACACCTTC.

The rearrangement joins TRBV3-1 (or the pseudogene TRBV3-2) to TRBJ1-1; 7 nucleotides agree with TRBD1. The CDR3 has 14 residues. V was clipped by 4 bases and J by 7 bases; unmatched bases: 9. From germline, CDR1 is LGHDT and CDR2 YNNKEL (reference sequence). The CDR3 here is CASSRQGTSSEAFF. For the CDR3, the DNA is TGTGCCAGCAGCCGACAGGGTACCAGTAGTGAAGCTTTCTTT.

The J gene is TRBJ2-1, the V gene TRBV5-8; 9 bases are shared with TRBD2. J gave up 0 bases and V 4 bases, and 11 bases lay outside the gene matches. Germline CDR1 and CDR2: SGHTS and YDEGEE. This CDR3 spans 18 amino acids. CDR3 bases: TGTGCCAGCAGCACCGGGACTAGCCCTCAGAGCTCCTACAATGAGCAGTTCTTC. It specifies CASSTGTSPQSSYNEQFF.

V usage is TRBV7-3 and J usage is TRBJ2-1; 7 bases map to TRBD2. Germline-derived CDR1 and CDR2 are SGHTA and FQGTGA. The CDR3 sequence is 15 residues long. V lost 1 base, J lost 6 bases, and 6 bases stayed unmatched. CDR3 residues: CASSLMSSGRNEQFF. DNA of the CDR3: TGTGCCAGCAGCTTAATGTCTAGCGGACGCAATGAGCAGTTCTTC.

This clone was seen a handful of times. V is TRBV11-3 and J is TRBJ2-1; 9 nucleotides match TRBD2. CDR3 length equals 16 residues. Germline V CDR1 and CDR2: SGHNT, YENEEA. Trimming removed 1 base from V and 7 bases from J; junction bases left unmatched: 8. The chain's CDR3 is CASSLAWGLARNEQFF. CDR3 DNA sequence: TGTGCCAGCAGCTTAGCCTGGGGACTAGCCAGGAATGAGCAGTTCTTC. Full variable domain (remainder filled in from reference TRBV11-3 and TRBJ2-1): EAGVVQSPRYKIIEKKQPVAFWCNPISGHNTLYWYLQNLGQGPELLIRYENEEAVDDSQLPKDRFSAERLKGVDSTLKIQPAELGDSAVYLCASSLAWGLARNEQFFGPGTRLTVL.

This rearrangement joins TRBV5-4 to TRBJ2-1, with 12 bases that match TRBD2. This CDR3 spans 15 amino acids. The V gene end was trimmed by 4 bases and the J gene end by 8 bases; junction bases not matched to a gene: 7. Looked up from germline, CDR1 is SGHNT and CDR2 is YYREEE (reference sequence). The CDR3 here is CASSQTSGRNDEQFF. CDR3 sequence (DNA): TGTGCCAGCAGCCAGACTAGCGGGAGAAACGATGAGCAGTTCTTC.

This chain uses TRBV4-3 with TRBJ1-6; the match to TRBD1 covers 7 bases. The length of the CDR3 is 16 residues. Germline V gene lookup returns CDR1 LGHNA and CDR2 YSLEER. The J segment lost 6 bases and the V segment lost 0 bases, leaving 5 bases of the junction unmatched. The CDR3 DNA sequence: TGCGCCAGCAGCCAAGAACCCAACAGGGGTAATTCACCCCTCCACTTT. This codes for CASSQEPNRGNSPLHF.

The chain couples TRBV11-2 to TRBJ2-1, with D unclear. The CDR3 loop spans 13 amino acids. V lost 2 bases to trimming and J lost 4 bases, with 6 bases between them. Germline assignment: CDR1 SGHAT and CDR2 FQNNGV. This CDR3 reads CASSLNLYNEQFF. In DNA form, the CDR3 reads TGTGCCAGCAGCTTAAACTTGTACAATGAGCAGTTCTTC.